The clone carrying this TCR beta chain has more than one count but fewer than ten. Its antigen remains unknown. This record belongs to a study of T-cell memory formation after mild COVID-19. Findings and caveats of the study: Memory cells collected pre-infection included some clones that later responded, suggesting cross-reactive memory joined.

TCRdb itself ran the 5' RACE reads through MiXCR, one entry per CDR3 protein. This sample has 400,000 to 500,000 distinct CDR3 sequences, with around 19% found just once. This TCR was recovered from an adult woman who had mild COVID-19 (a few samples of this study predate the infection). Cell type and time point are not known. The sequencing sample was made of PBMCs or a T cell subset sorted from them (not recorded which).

In DNA, the CDR3 is TGTGCCAGCAGCTTAGGTGACAGGGATAGTAGCTATGGCTACACCTTC. Residues: CASSLGDRDSSYGYTF. The chain couples TRBV7-6 to TRBJ1-2, with TRBD1 identical over 7 bases. V was clipped by 1 base and J by 4 bases; unmatched bases: 9. From germline, CDR1 is SGHVS and CDR2 FNYEAQ. The CDR3 is 16 amino acids. Filled out from reference TRBV7-6 and TRBJ1-2, the complete variable domain reads GAGVSQSPRYKVTKRGQDVALRCDPISGHVSLYWYRQALGQGPEFLTYFNYEAQQDKSGLPNDRFSAERPEGSISTLTIQRTEQRDSAMYRCASSLGDRDSSYGYTFGSGTRLTVV.